This T cell receptor beta chain was identified in a study of CXCR3-negative and CXCR3-positive naive CD8 T cells. Overall study results and limits: Comparably high diversity was seen in both naive subsets, and much lower diversity in memory CD8+ cells. Comparison of naive CXCR3-negative and CXCR3-positive cells revealed similar TRBV-TRBJ usage, while memory cells differed. CXCR3-positive naive cells had TRB CDR3s that were more hydrophobic than CXCR3-negative naive cells had.

Turning to this clonotype: Its specificity is not known.

Germline lookup yields CDR1 SEHNR and CDR2 FQNEAQ (reference sequence). The CDR3 covers 12 residues. UMI-labeled TRB cDNA libraries were prepared by 5' RACE. TCRdb reprocessed the 5' RACE reads and stores each CDR3 protein as one record, lacking DNA. This repertoire comprises tens of thousands of distinct CDR3 sequences; its ten largest clones make up about 0.78%. The CD45RO-CCR7+CD27+CD95- phenotype denoted naive CD8+ T cells. The TCR originated in a human donor in good health. Some clones in this sample may be carry-over from other donors' samples. The chain carries TRBV7-9 and TRBJ2-1; TCRdb picks TRBD1, but there is no DNA to check that call. The sequenced sample was naive CXCR3+ CD8+ T cells from blood. The subset denotes: CD45RO-CCR7+CD27+CD95- naive CD8+ T cells expressing CXCR3 (TNR3+). The CDR3 reads CASSRDLNEQFF.